Listed below are T cell receptor beta chains from one sample, sequenced in a study of shared clonotypes between healthy human individuals. Profiling relied on immunoSEQ multiplex PCR, and the TCRdb table lists in-frame clones only, not all of them. The sample lists over 950,000 clones, roughly 80% occurring once. The specimen was memory CD4+ T cells from PBMCs. The source is a man younger than 30 in good health. Some clones in this sample may be carry-over from other donors' samples. CDR3s include the opening cysteine and the closing phenylalanine or tryptophan. A D gene is named only where the DNA matches it firmly. The size of a clone is reported for some rows only, either as once, few or many, or as a class for expanded clones.

CDR3 | DNA | D | J | size | V | length
CASSLHQRTDTQYF | TGTGCCAGCAGTCTACATCAGCGCACAGATACGCAGTATTTT | . | TRBJ2-3 | . | TRBV28 | 14
CASSLIGAATNEKLFF | TGTGCCAGCAGCTTAATCGGGGCGGCAACTAATGAAAAACTGTTTTTT | . | TRBJ1-4 | . | TRBV11-2 | 16
CASSLKEGGTGELFF | TGTGCCAGCAGCTTAAAAGAGGGGGGCACCGGGGAGCTGTTTTTT | . | TRBJ2-2 | . | TRBV7-9 | 15
CASSSYRGWGYTF | TGTGCCAGCAGTTCATACAGGGGATGGGGCTACACCTTC | TRBD1 | TRBJ1-2 | . | TRBV28 | 13
CASPPCGSSTDTQYF | TGTGCCAGCCCCCCCTGCGGGAGTAGTACAGATACGCAGTATTTT | TRBD2 | TRBJ2-3 | . | TRBV28 | 15
CASSQGHMGSSYEQYF | TGCGCCAGCAGCCAAGGGCACATGGGAAGCTCCTACGAGCAGTACTTC | . | TRBJ2-7 | . | TRBV4-1 | 16
CASSLRLAGRGEQYF | TGTGCCAGCAGCTTAAGACTAGCGGGCCGCGGCGAGCAGTACTTC | TRBD2 | TRBJ2-7 | . | TRBV5-6 | 15
CAWSGGRSTDTQYF | TGTGCCTGGAGTGGCGGGAGGAGCACAGATACGCAGTATTTT | TRBD2 | TRBJ2-3 | once | TRBV30 | 14
CASSLGTGAYEQYF | TGCGCCAGCAGCCTCGGGACAGGGGCCTACGAGCAGTACTTC | TRBD1 | TRBJ2-7 | few | TRBV5-1 | 14
CASSEGDKTNQPQHF | TGTGCCAGCAGTGAAGGGGACAAGACCAATCAGCCCCAGCATTTT | . | TRBJ1-5 | . | TRBV2 | 15
CASSGRLPEAFF | TGTGCCAGCAGTGGCAGGCTTCCCGAAGCTTTCTTT | . | TRBJ1-1 | few | TRBV25-1 | 12
CASSLARGSDTQYF | TGTGCCAGCAGCTTAGCCAGGGGGTCAGATACGCAGTATTTT | TRBD1 | TRBJ2-3 | . | TRBV7-7 | 14
CSVEVGVGAYEQYF | TGCAGCGTTGAAGTCGGAGTCGGAGCCTACGAGCAGTACTTC | . | TRBJ2-7 | . | TRBV29-1 | 14
CASRIGLAGGEDTQYF | TGCGCCAGCCGCATAGGACTAGCGGGAGGAGAAGATACGCAGTATTTT | TRBD2 | TRBJ2-3 | . | TRBV5-1 | 16
CASSAGQSSEQYF | TGTGCCAGCAGCGCGGGACAGTCGTCCGAGCAGTACTTC | TRBD1 | TRBJ2-7 | . | TRBV9 | 13
CASSLRLAGGDEQFF | TGTGCCAGCAGCTTACGTCTAGCGGGAGGGGATGAGCAGTTCTTC | TRBD2 | TRBJ2-1 | . | TRBV7-2 | 15
CASSPPDTYNEQFF | TGTGCCAGCAGCCCCCCAGACACCTACAATGAGCAGTTCTTC | . | TRBJ2-1 | . | TRBV4-2 | 14
CASSPRGGPERRNYGYTF | TGTGCCAGCAGCCCGAGGGGGGGACCCGAACGCCGCAACTATGGCTACACCTTC | . | TRBJ1-2 | . | TRBV9 | 18
CASSQRLAGGQWETQYF | TGCGCCAGCAGCCAACGCCTAGCGGGAGGGCAATGGGAGACCCAGTACTTC | TRBD2 | TRBJ2-5 | . | TRBV4-3 | 17
CASRSTVGGYTF | TGTGCCAGCAGATCGACGGTGGGTGGCTACACCTTC | . | TRBJ1-2 | . | TRBV27 | 12
CASSAQVSYNEQFF | TGTGCCAGCAGTGCCCAGGTCTCCTACAATGAGCAGTTCTTC | . | TRBJ2-1 | . | TRBV28 | 14